The 32 T cell receptor beta chains given below trace back to one sample, sequenced in a study of T cells in tumors after PD-1 blockade. Profiling relied on immunoSEQ multiplex PCR, and the TCRdb table lists in-frame clones only, not all of them. This repertoire shows more than 45,000 clones, 70% to 85% found once; its top ten account for around 9.3%. The sample was PBMCs, taken before anti-PD-1 therapy. The receptors were sampled from a human donor with advanced basal cell or squamous cell carcinoma (not recorded which).

The V call is TRBV6-4, the J call TRBJ1-4; 8 nucleotides align to TRBD1. With 0 bases clipped from V and 3 bases from J, the junction kept 18 bases outside the gene matches. The CDR3 runs 21 residues. CDR1 is MRHNA, CDR2 SNTAGT, per germline. The CDR3 DNA follows: TGTGCCAGCAGTGACTCGAAAGAGGGGGTAACAGGGGGTAGGGCTAATGAAAAACTGTTTTTT. Residues: CASSDSKEGVTGGRANEKLFF.

This clone was seen more than once but under ten times. The V and J genes are TRBV7-9 and TRBJ2-2; D is ambiguous. V was shortened by 1 base and J by 5 bases, with 8 bases between the two germline ends. CDR1 and CDR2 (germline): SEHNR, FQNEAQ (reference sequence). This CDR3 contains 14 residues. CDR3 loop: CASSLVEGTGELFF. The CDR3 region has the DNA TGTGCCAGCAGCTTAGTGGAAGGAACCGGGGAGCTGTTTTTT.

The rearrangement links TRBV6-1 to TRBJ1-1, with 8 bases matching TRBD1. This CDR3 region has 13 residues. Germline V gene lookup returns CDR1 MNHNS and CDR2 SASEGT. With 2 bases clipped from V and 6 bases from J, the junction kept 2 bases outside the gene matches. CDR3 protein: CASSEMTGAEAFF. The CDR3 nucleotides read TGTGCCAGCAGTGAAATGACAGGGGCTGAAGCTTTCTTT.

CDR3 sequence: CASSPAQGARETQYF. CDR3 DNA: TGTGCCAGCTCACCGGCACAGGGGGCGCGGGAGACCCAGTACTTC. V and J are TRBV18 and TRBJ2-5; TRBD1 aligns across 9 bases. Unmatched junction bases numbered 7, after V lost 3 bases and J lost 5 bases. Germline V gives CDR1 KGHSH, CDR2 LQKENI. CDR3 size: 15 residues.

This clone was counted only a few times. The rearrangement uses TRBV7-8 and TRBJ1-1; possibly TRBD1 for D (5 bases). The CDR3 consists of 17 residues. V lost 6 bases and J 3 bases, leaving 23 bases between the germline ends. The germline gives CDR1 SGHVS, CDR2 FQNEAQ. The CDR3 spells CASSYRVRGKGYTEAFF. Here the CDR3 DNA reads TGTGCCAGCAGTTATAGGGTCAGAGGGAAGGGGTACACTGAAGCTTTCTTT.

The gene calls are TRBV19 and TRBJ2-7; 7 bases are a match to TRBD1. This CDR3 spans 13 amino acids. CDR1 and CDR2 (germline): LNHDA, SQIVND (reference sequence). With 7 bases clipped from V and 2 bases from J, the junction kept 5 bases outside the gene matches. The CDR3 nucleotides read TGTGCCAGTACGAGGGACAGCCCCTACGAGCAGTACTTC. Translating gives CASTRDSPYEQYF.

This chain uses TRBV5-6 with TRBJ1-1; perhaps TRBD1 as D (6 bases). This CDR3 contains 15 residues. The ends were cut back, 9 bases at V and 1 base at J, with 19 bases in the middle. Germline CDR1 and CDR2: SGHDT and YYEEEE. CDR3 sequence (DNA): TGTGCCACCAGGAGGGGGGGCGCGGCGAACACTGAAGCTTTCTTT. Translating it yields CATRRGGAANTEAFF.

The chain uses TRBV7-6 and TRBJ2-5, with D perhaps assigned TRBD1 or TRBD2 (5 bases each). Trimming stripped 6 bases from V and 5 bases from J, with 19 bases between. CDR1 is SGHVS and CDR2 is FNYEAQ in the germline V gene. This CDR3 is 15 amino acids long. The CDR3 protein is CASRVSTTAGETQYF. The CDR3 DNA sequence: TGTGCCAGCAGGGTTTCGACTACGGCAGGGGAGACCCAGTACTTC.

A few counts support this clone. V is TRBV12-5 and J is TRBJ1-1; D gene uncertain. This CDR3 is 13 amino acids long. The V end lost 0 bases, the J end lost 8 bases, and 10 bases lay between the germline ends. Per the germline V gene, CDR1 is LGHNT and CDR2 is FRNRAP. The CDR3 loop reads CASGLVARIEAFF. CDR3 DNA: TGTGCTAGTGGTTTGGTAGCTCGAATCGAAGCTTTCTTT.

The genes are TRBV5-1 and TRBJ1-1, with D possibly being TRBD1 (6 bases). Trimming cost V 2 bases and J 3 bases, with 8 bases left between them. The germline V gene encodes CDR1 SGHRS and CDR2 YFSETQ. This CDR3 contains 13 residues. DNA for the CDR3: TGCGCCAGCAGCTTAGCAGGGGACACTGAAGCTTTCTTT. The encoded protein is CASSLAGDTEAFF. Variable domain in full (rest from reference TRBV5-1 and TRBJ1-1): KAGVTQTPRYLIKTRGQQVTLSCSPISGHRSVSWYQQTPGQGLQFLFEYFSETQRNKGNFPGRFSGRQFSNSRSEMNVSTLELGDSALYLCASSLAGDTEAFFGQGTRLTVV.

This rearrangement joins TRBV5-1 to TRBJ2-7; maybe TRBD2 (6 bases). The CDR3 is made up of 17 amino acids. Trimming left V 0 bases short and J 6 bases short, with 22 bases between. Germline V gene data show CDR1 as SGHRS and CDR2 as YFSETQ. CDR3 nucleotides: TGCGCCAGCAGCTTGGTAACGGGGGACCCCTATCCCCTCGAGCAGTACTTC. This codes for CASSLVTGDPYPLEQYF.

The rearrangement joins TRBV19 to TRBJ2-1; TRBD2 might be the D (5 bases). This CDR3 is 16 amino acids long. Trimming cost V 2 bases and J 12 bases, with 23 bases left between them. Germline V gene lookup returns CDR1 LNHDA and CDR2 SQIVND (reference sequence). The CDR3 coding sequence is TGTGCCAGTAGTATAATCCCCCGCGGAACGGGATCAGTGCAGTTCTTC. This gives the protein CASSIIPRGTGSVQFF. Full variable domain (outside the CDR3, taken from reference TRBV19 and TRBJ2-1): DGGITQSPKYLFRKEGQNVTLSCEQNLNHDAMYWYRQDPGQGLRLIYYSQIVNDFQKGDIAEGYSVSREKKESFPLTVTSAQKNPTAFYLCASSIIPRGTGSVQFFGPGTRLTVL.

V and J are TRBV5-1 and TRBJ2-7, with 8 bases that match TRBD1. CDR1 is SGHRS and CDR2 is YFSETQ in the germline V gene. Trimming removed 3 bases from V and 1 base from J; junction bases left unmatched: 9. This CDR3 is built from 16 residues. The CDR3 sequence: CASSSEWQGASYEQYF. The CDR3 DNA reads TGCGCCAGCAGCTCCGAGTGGCAGGGGGCTTCCTACGAGCAGTACTTC.

This sequence joins TRBV7-9 and TRBJ2-1; 12 bases fit TRBD2. J was trimmed by 9 bases and V by 1 base; bases with no gene match: 7. CDR1 and CDR2 (germline): SEHNR, FQNEAQ (reference sequence). The CDR3 is 16 amino acids. CDR3 DNA sequence: TGTGCCAGCAGCTTAGTGTCTAGCGGGAGGGCCGGTGAGCAGTTCTTC. Its translation is CASSLVSSGRAGEQFF.

The rearrangement links TRBV11-3 to TRBJ1-1; D remains ambiguous. Per the germline V gene, CDR1 is SGHNT and CDR2 is YENEEA. This CDR3 is built from 15 residues. Trimming removed 0 bases at V and 0 bases at J, with 8 bases between. This CDR3 is CASSLDPELNTEAFF. The CDR3 DNA is TGTGCCAGCAGCTTAGATCCCGAACTGAACACTGAAGCTTTCTTT.

The rearrangement links TRBV19 to TRBJ2-3; D uncertain. Germline V gene sequence: CDR1 LNHDA, CDR2 SQIVND (reference sequence). The CDR3 is 11 residues long. Trimming removed 3 bases from V and 6 bases from J, with 4 bases in between. The DNA of the CDR3 is TGTGCCAGTAGTATCTTGGATACGCAGTATTTT. The encoded protein is CASSILDTQYF.

V gene TRBV10-3 combines with J gene TRBJ2-1, with 7 positions matching TRBD2. V shed 10 bases, J shed 9 bases, and the junction held 9 bases outside the gene matches. Looked up from germline, CDR1 is ENHRY and CDR2 is SYGVKD. This CDR3 is 12 amino acids long. This CDR3 reads CATGGTPGEQFF. The CDR3 DNA follows: TGTGCCACCGGGGGGACTCCTGGTGAGCAGTTCTTC.

The CDR3, as DNA: TGTGCCAGCAGTGTACTCCAAGACAGGCCTGGCTCCCCCTACACCTTC. Protein: CASSVLQDRPGSPYTF. J is TRBJ1-2 and V is TRBV6-1; possibly TRBD1 for D (6 bases). Trimming pared 4 bases from V and 10 bases from J, leaving 25 bases between. This CDR3 has 16 amino acids. The germline CDR1 and CDR2 sequences are MNHNS and SASEGT.

The chain is built from TRBV11-3 and TRBJ2-1, with 8 bases fitting TRBD1. The CDR3 length is 17 residues. Germline V CDR1 and CDR2: SGHNT, YENEEA. J gave up 8 bases and V 1 base, and 13 bases lay outside the gene matches. The CDR3 sequence is CASSLVLFGGTGYEQFF. DNA for the CDR3: TGTGCCAGCAGCTTAGTCTTGTTCGGCGGGACAGGCTATGAGCAGTTCTTC.

The CDR3 DNA reads TGCAGTGCTAGTCCCGGGGAAGAGACCCAGTACTTC. It yields the protein CSASPGEETQYF. This chain uses TRBV20-1 with TRBJ2-5; maybe TRBD2 (5 bases). The CDR3 has 12 residues. Germline CDR1 DFQATT, CDR2 SNEGSKA (reference sequence). V was clipped by 3 bases and J by 3 bases, with 8 bases between them.

The rearrangement joins TRBV9 to TRBJ2-3; no clear D gene. The V end was cut by 0 bases, the J end by 6 bases, with 14 bases between. Germline CDR1 and CDR2: SGDLS and YYNGEE. The CDR3 covers 15 residues. The CDR3 region has the DNA TGTGCCAGCAGCGTAGCTACCAGATCACTCGATACGCAGTATTTT. It translates to CASSVATRSLDTQYF.

The chain links TRBV5-1 to TRBJ2-7, with D hard to call. CDR1 is SGHRS, CDR2 YFSETQ, per germline. The CDR3 consists of 13 residues. Trimming left V 2 bases short and J 4 bases short, with 10 bases between. The CDR3 loop reads CASSLSSAYEQYF. CDR3 bases: TGCGCCAGCAGCTTATCTAGTGCGTACGAGCAGTACTTC.

The gene calls are TRBV4-1 and TRBJ2-1, with a possible D match to TRBD2 (5 bases). Trimming stripped 0 bases from V and 1 base from J, with 7 bases between. Germline-derived CDR1 and CDR2 are MGHRA and YSYEKL. This CDR3 comprises 15 residues. In DNA, the CDR3 is TGCGCCAGCAGCCAAGAATCGGGATCCTACAATGAGCAGTTCTTC. Protein sequence: CASSQESGSYNEQFF.

The chain couples TRBV5-1 to TRBJ2-7; 8 nucleotides match TRBD1. This CDR3 region has 15 residues. V lost 2 bases to trimming and J lost 2 bases; unmatched junction nucleotides: 6. Germline CDR1 SGHRS, CDR2 YFSETQ. The CDR3 DNA reads TGCGCCAGCAGCTTCCTCGCAGGGGGCACCTACGAGCAGTACTTC. Translating gives CASSFLAGGTYEQYF.

V and J are TRBV10-3 and TRBJ1-5; TRBD1 might be the D (5 bases). The CDR3 length is 15 residues. Looked up from germline, CDR1 is ENHRY and CDR2 is SYGVKD. Trimming removed 3 bases at V and 2 bases at J, with 11 bases between. The CDR3 loop is CAISEGVLGNQPQHF. The CDR3 nucleotides are TGTGCCATCAGTGAAGGGGTTTTGGGCAATCAGCCCCAGCATTTT.

The chain links TRBV19 to TRBJ1-1; no reliable D call. The CDR3 covers 13 residues. V shed 3 bases and J shed 1 base, with 6 bases lying between them. The germline V gene encodes CDR1 LNHDA and CDR2 SQIVND (reference sequence). The chain's CDR3 is CASSIGGNTEAFF. CDR3 DNA sequence: TGTGCCAGTAGTATTGGCGGGAACACTGAAGCTTTCTTT. The full variable domain, its missing parts supplied by reference TRBV19 and TRBJ1-1, is DGGITQSPKYLFRKEGQNVTLSCEQNLNHDAMYWYRQDPGQGLRLIYYSQIVNDFQKGDIAEGYSVSREKKESFPLTVTSAQKNPTAFYLCASSIGGNTEAFFGQGTRLTVV.

This chain links TRBV5-1 with TRBJ2-3; no clear D. This CDR3 has 15 residues. V lost 0 bases, J lost 1 base, and 9 bases lay in between. Germline lookup yields CDR1 SGHRS and CDR2 YFSETQ. The CDR3, as DNA: TGCGCCAGCAGCTTGGGGCAGGTTGGCACAGATACGCAGTATTTT. Amino acid sequence: CASSLGQVGTDTQYF.

The chain links TRBV6-1 to TRBJ2-3; a possible D gene is TRBD2 (5 bases). Trimming left V 2 bases short and J 3 bases short, with 15 bases between. CDR1 and CDR2 from the germline V gene are MNHNS and SASEGT. The length of the CDR3 is 16 residues. CDR3 protein: CASSEQVWRWTDTQYF. Here the CDR3 DNA reads TGTGCCAGCAGTGAACAGGTGTGGAGGTGGACAGATACGCAGTATTTT.

J is TRBJ2-3 and V is TRBV5-4, with TRBD2 identical over 13 bases. CDR1 is SGHNT, CDR2 YYREEE, per germline (reference sequence). J gave up 5 bases and V 0 bases, and 6 bases lay outside the gene matches. CDR3 length equals 17 residues. The CDR3 is CASSLGGLAGAVDTQYF. CDR3 nucleotides: TGTGCCAGCAGCTTGGGCGGACTAGCGGGAGCTGTAGATACGCAGTATTTT.

This sequence joins TRBV6-5 and TRBJ1-2; D gene ambiguous. The germline V and J ends were trimmed by 2 bases and 2 bases, with 6 bases remaining between them. Germline values: CDR1 MNHEY, CDR2 SVGAGI. CDR3 length equals 13 residues. The CDR3: CASSYTQNYGYTF. CDR3 in DNA: TGTGCCAGCAGTTACACACAAAACTATGGCTACACCTTC.

This chain connects TRBV5-5 to TRBJ2-3; TRBD1 is a possible D gene (6 bases). The CDR3 length is 14 residues. Trimming cost V 4 bases and J 6 bases, with 15 bases left between them. Germline CDR1 SGHKS, CDR2 YYEKEE (reference sequence). The CDR3 sequence: CASSPHQGKDTQYF. CDR3 bases: TGTGCCAGCAGCCCTCACCAGGGGAAGGATACGCAGTATTTT.

The V and J genes are TRBV10-1 and TRBJ2-3; D may match TRBD1 or TRBD2 (5 bases each). The CDR3 totals 14 residues. V lost 0 bases, J lost 7 bases, and 11 bases lay in between. Germline V gene lookup returns CDR1 WNHNN and CDR2 SYGVQD (reference sequence). The CDR3: CASSESGVRYTQYF. The DNA for the CDR3 is TGCGCCAGCAGTGAGTCGGGGGTGAGGTATACGCAGTATTTT.